These 20 T cell receptor beta chains came from one sample sequenced in a study of T cell responses to AZD1222 COVID-19 vaccine. Sequencing used immunoSEQ multiplex PCR; TCRdb keeps in-frame clones, though not all of them. Of about 160,000 clones listed, over 75% are singletons. Source: peripheral blood, taken 28 days after the second AZD1222 dose. These receptors were taken from an adult who received the AZD1222 COVID-19 vaccine.

The gene calls are TRBV6-5 and TRBJ1-3; D uncertain. The CDR3 loop spans 15 amino acids. From germline, CDR1 is MNHEY and CDR2 SVGAGI. With 5 bases removed from V and 0 bases from J, the gap between germline ends came to 11 bases. The CDR3 is CASSLTVSSGNTIYF. In DNA form, the CDR3 reads TGTGCCAGCAGTCTAACCGTGAGCTCTGGAAACACCATATATTTT.

This chain joins TRBV7-9 and TRBJ2-1, with D tentatively TRBD1 (6 bases). From germline, CDR1 is SEHNR and CDR2 FQNEAQ (reference sequence). The CDR3 consists of 17 residues. The V end lost 5 bases, the J end lost 4 bases, and 21 bases lay between the germline ends. DNA for the CDR3: TGTGCCAGCAGCCCAGGGGCCCTAGGCCTCGGGTACAATGAGCAGTTCTTC. Translated, it gives CASSPGALGLGYNEQFF.

The chain is built from TRBV4-1 and TRBJ2-7, with no clear D. The CDR3 sequence is 15 residues long. The germline gives CDR1 MGHRA, CDR2 YSYEKL. Trimming shortened V by 0 bases and J by 0 bases, and 9 bases separated the two germline ends. CDR3 in amino acids: CASSQESRSSYEQYF. The CDR3 DNA is TGCGCCAGCAGCCAAGAGAGCAGGAGCTCCTACGAGCAGTACTTC.

For the CDR3, the DNA is TGTGCCATCAGCGCCACAGGGGGGGATGGCTACACCTTC. Translated, it gives CAISATGGDGYTF. The genes are TRBV10-3 and TRBJ1-2; the match to TRBD1 covers 8 bases. Germline trimming cut 6 bases from V and 6 bases from J; bases unmatched to any gene: 6. This CDR3 has 13 residues. Germline-derived CDR1 and CDR2 are ENHRY and SYGVKD.

The chain joins TRBV23-1 to TRBJ2-5, with D unclear. TRBV23-1 is an ORF for which the function is uncertain. The CDR3 loop spans 15 amino acids. The V end was cut by 10 bases, the J end by 3 bases, with 21 bases between. The CDR3 bases are TGCGCCATACCTTATGACGGCTCCCAAAAAGAGACCCAGTACTTC. It translates to CAIPYDGSQKETQYF.

J is TRBJ1-3 and V is TRBV15; D is perhaps TRBD1 (5 bases). The CDR3 is 15 amino acids. V was shortened by 0 bases and J by 4 bases, with 10 bases between the two germline ends. CDR1 and CDR2 (germline): LNHNV, YYDKDF (reference sequence). The CDR3 nucleotides read TGTGCCACCAGCAGAGACAGGGTGGGAGGAAACACCATATATTTT. It translates to CATSRDRVGGNTIYF.

In DNA, the CDR3 is TGTGCCAGCAGTTACTGGACTAGCGGGATTAGTTATGAGCAGTTCTTC. As protein: CASSYWTSGISYEQFF. The chain carries TRBV6-6 and TRBJ2-1; 12 nucleotides line up with TRBD2. Germline V CDR1 and CDR2: MNHNY, SVGAGI (reference sequence). This CDR3 has 16 residues. With 1 base clipped from V and 8 bases from J, the junction kept 6 bases outside the gene matches.

The gene calls are TRBV27 and TRBJ2-2; D uncertain. The CDR3 length is 15 residues. Trimming took off 10 bases at V and 4 bases at J, with 19 bases between the two ends. CDR1 and CDR2 from the germline V gene are MNHEY and SMNVEV (reference sequence). The CDR3 sequence is CATLELAKPTGELFF. The DNA for the CDR3 is TGTGCCACCTTGGAGTTGGCCAAGCCCACCGGGGAGCTGTTTTTT.

The V call is TRBV4-1, the J call TRBJ2-1, with 8 bases aligning to TRBD2. This CDR3 comprises 16 residues. Germline V gene lookup returns CDR1 MGHRA and CDR2 YSYEKL. Losses at the gene ends were 0 bases for V and 6 bases for J; bases not matched to a gene: 7. The CDR3 DNA follows: TGCGCCAGCAGCCAAGAGGTAGCAGCGGGAGTCAATGAGCAGTTCTTC. Its translation: CASSQEVAAGVNEQFF.

The J gene is TRBJ2-1, the V gene TRBV7-9; 9 bases line up with TRBD1. This CDR3 is 15 amino acids long. V was clipped by 4 bases and J by 6 bases; unmatched bases: 7. Germline CDR1 is SEHNR and CDR2 is FQNEAQ (reference sequence). The DNA for the CDR3 is TGTGCCAGCAGCTCACAGGGGGCTCTTCCCAATGAGCAGTTCTTC. Protein product: CASSSQGALPNEQFF.

This chain joins TRBV7-6 and TRBJ2-7, with 7 bases matching TRBD2. Per germline, CDR1 SGHVS and CDR2 FNYEAQ. V shed 1 base, J shed 5 bases, and the junction held 8 bases outside the gene matches. The CDR3 totals 15 residues. The CDR3 bases are TGTGCCAGCAGCTTAGAAACGGGAGGATCCCACGAGCAGTACTTC. Translation gives CASSLETGGSHEQYF.

Only one count was recorded for this clone. This chain uses TRBV2 with TRBJ2-1; D may be TRBD1 (6 bases). V lost 5 bases and J 4 bases, leaving 15 bases between the germline ends. The CDR3 extends over 15 amino acids. Germline CDR1 SNHLY, CDR2 FYNNEI. The CDR3 spells CASSSRTAGYNEQFF. For the CDR3, the DNA is TGTGCCAGCAGTTCCCGGACAGCAGGATACAATGAGCAGTTCTTC.

CDR3: CASRPRRDSSYNEQFF. In nucleotides, the CDR3 is TGTGCCAGCCGCCCGAGGCGGGATAGCTCCTACAATGAGCAGTTCTTC. The genes are TRBV5-4 and TRBJ2-1; weak D call: TRBD2 (6 bases). With 7 bases removed from V and 0 bases from J, the gap between germline ends came to 17 bases. The CDR3 contains 16 residues. CDR1 and CDR2 from the germline V gene are SGHNT and YYREEE (reference sequence).

Comment on this clone: Other nucleotide sequences from this sample produce the same CDR3. V usage is TRBV27 and J usage is TRBJ1-1; D call uncertain. This CDR3 contains 15 residues. Germline V gene lookup returns CDR1 MNHEY and CDR2 SMNVEV (reference sequence). Deletions cut 0 bases from V and 0 bases from J, with 8 bases between. Written as DNA, the CDR3 is TGTGCCAGCAGTTTATCCAGATCGATGAACACTGAAGCTTTCTTT. Protein: CASSLSRSMNTEAFF.

The J gene is TRBJ1-3, the V gene TRBV28; D is unresolved. Per germline, CDR1 MDHEN and CDR2 SYDVKM. The V gene lost 8 bases and the J gene lost 7 bases, with 15 bases spanning the gap. CDR3 length: 13 amino acids. CDR3 in DNA: TGTGCCAGCTACGACCGCCGGAGGAACACCATATATTTT. Its protein is CASYDRRRNTIYF.

The chain combines TRBV5-1 with TRBJ1-4, with 8 positions matching TRBD1. This CDR3 is built from 14 residues. Germline values: CDR1 SGHRS, CDR2 YFSETQ. The V and J ends lost 3 bases and 5 bases, in that order; junction bases with no gene match: 3. CDR3 nucleotide sequence: TGCGCCAGCAGCTCCGGGACAGGAAATGAAAAACTGTTTTTT. Amino acid sequence: CASSSGTGNEKLFF.

This chain connects TRBV7-8 to TRBJ2-7; 10 bases align to TRBD1. Germline CDR1 is SGHVS and CDR2 is FQNEAQ. V shed 2 bases, J shed 4 bases, and the junction held 17 bases outside the gene matches. The length of the CDR3 is 19 residues. CDR3 nucleotide sequence: TGTGCCAGCAGCTTACTGACAGGGGGCACGGGAGGGCAGGTTTACGAGCAGTACTTC. Its translation: CASSLLTGGTGGQVYEQYF.

This chain connects TRBV29-1 to TRBJ2-5; TRBD2 aligns across 10 bases. The CDR3 is made up of 13 amino acids. Germline CDR1 reads SQVTM; CDR2 reads ANQGSEA. V shed 4 bases, J shed 6 bases, and the junction held 5 bases outside the gene matches. The CDR3 region is CSVGTSGTKTQYF. CDR3 DNA sequence: TGCAGCGTTGGCACTAGCGGGACAAAGACCCAGTACTTC.

The gene calls are TRBV16 and TRBJ2-6; D is unclear. This CDR3 is built from 16 residues. Trimming removed 1 base at V and 0 bases at J, with 7 bases between. In germline, CDR1 is KGHSY, CDR2 FQNENV. The CDR3 coding sequence is TGTGCCAGCAGCCAATTCGGTGTCTCTGGGGCCAACGTCCTGACTTTC. Translating gives CASSQFGVSGANVLTF.

This clone appeared once. The rearrangement links TRBV7-2 to TRBJ1-4, with a possible D match to TRBD1 (6 bases). Trimming took 1 base from V and 7 from J, leaving 7 bases between them. CDR1 is SGHTA, CDR2 FQGNSA, per germline. This CDR3 spans 13 amino acids. This CDR3 is CASSLGTAEKLFF. Written as DNA, the CDR3 is TGTGCCAGCAGCTTAGGGACAGCTGAAAAACTGTTTTTT.